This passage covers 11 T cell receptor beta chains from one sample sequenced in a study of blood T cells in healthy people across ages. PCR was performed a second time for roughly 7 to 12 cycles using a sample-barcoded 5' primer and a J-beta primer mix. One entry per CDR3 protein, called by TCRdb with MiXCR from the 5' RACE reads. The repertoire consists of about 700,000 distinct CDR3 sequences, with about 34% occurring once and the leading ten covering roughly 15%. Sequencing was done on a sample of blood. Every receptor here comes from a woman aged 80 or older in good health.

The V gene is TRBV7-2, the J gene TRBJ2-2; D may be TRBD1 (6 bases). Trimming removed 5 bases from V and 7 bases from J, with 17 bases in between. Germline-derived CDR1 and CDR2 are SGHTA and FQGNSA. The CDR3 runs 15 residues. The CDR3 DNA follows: TGTGCCAGCAGCCGCGACAGGTCTAGGGACGGGGAGCTGTTTTTT. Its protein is CASSRDRSRDGELFF.

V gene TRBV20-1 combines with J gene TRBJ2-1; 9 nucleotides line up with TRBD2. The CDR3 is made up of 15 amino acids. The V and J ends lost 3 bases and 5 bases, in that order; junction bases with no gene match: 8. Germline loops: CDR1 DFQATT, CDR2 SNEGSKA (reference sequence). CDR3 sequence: CSARILAGNDNEQFF. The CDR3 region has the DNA TGCAGTGCTAGGATCCTAGCGGGAAACGACAATGAGCAGTTCTTC.

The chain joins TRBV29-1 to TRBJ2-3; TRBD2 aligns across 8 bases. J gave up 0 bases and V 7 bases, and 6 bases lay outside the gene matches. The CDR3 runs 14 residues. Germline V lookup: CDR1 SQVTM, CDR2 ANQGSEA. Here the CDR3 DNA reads TGCAGCGCGGGGGGGGGACTGAGCACAGATACGCAGTATTTT. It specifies CSAGGGLSTDTQYF.

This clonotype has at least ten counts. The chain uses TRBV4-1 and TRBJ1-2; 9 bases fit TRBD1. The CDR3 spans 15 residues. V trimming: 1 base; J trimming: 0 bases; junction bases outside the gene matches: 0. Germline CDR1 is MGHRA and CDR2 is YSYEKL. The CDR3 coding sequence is TGCGCCAGCAGCCAAGGGACAGGGGCTAACTATGGCTACACCTTC. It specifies CASSQGTGANYGYTF.

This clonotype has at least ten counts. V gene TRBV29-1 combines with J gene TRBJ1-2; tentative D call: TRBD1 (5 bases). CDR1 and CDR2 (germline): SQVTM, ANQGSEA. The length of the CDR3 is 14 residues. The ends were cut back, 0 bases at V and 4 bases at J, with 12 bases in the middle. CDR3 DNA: TGCAGCGTTGAAGATCGGGGCATGGGCTATGGCTACACCTTC. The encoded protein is CSVEDRGMGYGYTF.

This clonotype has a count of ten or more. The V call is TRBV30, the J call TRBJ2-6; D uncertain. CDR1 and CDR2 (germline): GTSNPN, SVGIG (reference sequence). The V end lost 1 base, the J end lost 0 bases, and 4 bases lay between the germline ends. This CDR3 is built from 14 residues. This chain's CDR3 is CAWSGGSGANVLTF. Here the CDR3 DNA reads TGTGCCTGGAGTGGAGGCTCTGGGGCCAACGTCCTGACTTTC.

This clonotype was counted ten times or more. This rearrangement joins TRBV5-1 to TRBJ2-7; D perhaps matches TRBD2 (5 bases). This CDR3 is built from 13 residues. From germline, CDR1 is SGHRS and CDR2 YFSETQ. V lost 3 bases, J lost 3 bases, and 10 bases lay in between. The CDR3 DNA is TGCGCCAGCAGCTCGGACTCCAACTACGAGCAGTACTTC. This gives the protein CASSSDSNYEQYF.

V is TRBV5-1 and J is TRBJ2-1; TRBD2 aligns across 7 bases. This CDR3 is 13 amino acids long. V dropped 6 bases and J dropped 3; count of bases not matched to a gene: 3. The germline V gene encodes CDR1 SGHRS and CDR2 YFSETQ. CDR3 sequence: CASKASGYNEQFF. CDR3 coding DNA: TGCGCCAGCAAGGCTAGCGGCTACAATGAGCAGTTCTTC.

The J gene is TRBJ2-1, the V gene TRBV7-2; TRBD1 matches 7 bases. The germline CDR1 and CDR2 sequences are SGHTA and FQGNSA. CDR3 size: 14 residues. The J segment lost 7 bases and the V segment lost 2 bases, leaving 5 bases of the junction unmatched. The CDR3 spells CASSLWGQRNEQFF. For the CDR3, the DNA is TGTGCCAGCAGCTTATGGGGACAGCGTAATGAGCAGTTCTTC.

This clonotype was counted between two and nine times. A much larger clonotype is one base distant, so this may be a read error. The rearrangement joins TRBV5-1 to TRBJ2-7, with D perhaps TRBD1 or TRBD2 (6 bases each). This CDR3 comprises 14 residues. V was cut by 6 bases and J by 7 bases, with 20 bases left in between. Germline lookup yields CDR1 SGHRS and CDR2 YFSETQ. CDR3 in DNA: TGCGCCAGCAAGTCCAACGGGGGCCTCAATGAGCAGTACTTC. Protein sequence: CASKSNGGLNEQYF.

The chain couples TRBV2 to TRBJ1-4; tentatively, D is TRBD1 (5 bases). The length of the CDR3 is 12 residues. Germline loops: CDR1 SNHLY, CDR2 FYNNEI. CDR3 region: CATGLINEKLFF. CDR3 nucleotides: TGTGCAACGGGACTGATTAATGAAAAACTGTTTTTT.